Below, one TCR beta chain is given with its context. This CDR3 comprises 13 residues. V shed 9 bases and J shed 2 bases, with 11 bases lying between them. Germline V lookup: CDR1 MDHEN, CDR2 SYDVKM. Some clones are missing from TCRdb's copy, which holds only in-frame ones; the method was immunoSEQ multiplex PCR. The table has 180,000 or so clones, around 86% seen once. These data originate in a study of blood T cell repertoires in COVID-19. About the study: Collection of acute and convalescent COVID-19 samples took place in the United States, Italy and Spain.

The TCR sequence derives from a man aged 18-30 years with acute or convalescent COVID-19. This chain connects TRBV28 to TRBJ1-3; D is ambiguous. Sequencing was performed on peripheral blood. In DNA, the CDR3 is TGTGCCAGTTTTCAGGAGGCTGGAAACACCATATATTTT. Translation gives CASFQEAGNTIYF.